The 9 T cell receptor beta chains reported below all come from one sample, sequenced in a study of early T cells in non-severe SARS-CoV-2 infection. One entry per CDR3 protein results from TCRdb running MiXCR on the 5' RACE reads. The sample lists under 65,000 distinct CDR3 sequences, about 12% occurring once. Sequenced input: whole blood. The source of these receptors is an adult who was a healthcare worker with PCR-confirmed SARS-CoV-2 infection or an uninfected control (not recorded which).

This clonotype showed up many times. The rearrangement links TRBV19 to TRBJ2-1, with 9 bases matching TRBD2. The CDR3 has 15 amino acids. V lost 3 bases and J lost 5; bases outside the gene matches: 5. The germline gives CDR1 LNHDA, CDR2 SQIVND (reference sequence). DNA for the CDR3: TGTGCCAGTAGTATCTTAGCGGGGGCTCACAATGAGCAGTTCTTC. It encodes CASSILAGAHNEQFF.

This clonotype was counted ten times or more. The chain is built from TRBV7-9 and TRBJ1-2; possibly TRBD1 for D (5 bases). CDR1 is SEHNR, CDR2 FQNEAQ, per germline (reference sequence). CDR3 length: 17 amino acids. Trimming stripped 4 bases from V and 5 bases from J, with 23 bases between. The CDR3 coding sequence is TGTGCCAGCAGCTCCCCATATAGCTCAGACAGACTTTATGGCTACACCTTC. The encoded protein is CASSSPYSSDRLYGYTF. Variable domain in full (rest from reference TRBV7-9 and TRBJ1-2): DTGVSQNPRHKITKRGQNVTFRCDPISEHNRLYWYRQTLGQGPEFLTYFQNEAQLEKSRLLSDRFSAERPKGSFSTLEIQRTEQGDSAMYLCASSSPYSSDRLYGYTFGSGTRLTVV.

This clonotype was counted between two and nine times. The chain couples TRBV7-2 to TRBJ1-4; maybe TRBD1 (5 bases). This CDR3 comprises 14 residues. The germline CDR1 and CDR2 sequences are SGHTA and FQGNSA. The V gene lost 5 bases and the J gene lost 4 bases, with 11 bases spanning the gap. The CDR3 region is CASSRDGRNEKLFF. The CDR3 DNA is TGTGCCAGCAGCCGGGACGGACGTAATGAAAAACTGTTTTTT.

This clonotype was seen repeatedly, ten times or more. CDR3 amino acids: CASSERVRGENIQYF. As DNA, the CDR3 is TGTGCCAGCAGTGAACGGGTCAGGGGGGAGAACATTCAGTACTTC. The rearrangement uses TRBV6-1 and TRBJ2-4; the D gene is possibly TRBD1 (7 bases). Germline V CDR1 and CDR2: MNHNS, SASEGT. V was pared by 2 bases and J by 7 bases, with 15 bases between. This CDR3 region has 15 residues.

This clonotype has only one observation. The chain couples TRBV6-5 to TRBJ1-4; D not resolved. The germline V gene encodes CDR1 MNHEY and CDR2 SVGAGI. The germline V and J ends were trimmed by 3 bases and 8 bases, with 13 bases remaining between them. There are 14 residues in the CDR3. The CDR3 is CASSYYREGEKLFF. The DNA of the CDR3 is TGTGCCAGCAGTTATTACCGGGAGGGCGAAAAACTGTTTTTT.

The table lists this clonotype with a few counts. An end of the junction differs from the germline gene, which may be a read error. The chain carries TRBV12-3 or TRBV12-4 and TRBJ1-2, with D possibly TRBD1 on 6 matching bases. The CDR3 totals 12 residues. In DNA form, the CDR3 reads TGTGCCAGCAGTTCGGGAACGGGGGCTGATTCCTTC. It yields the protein CASSSGTGADSF.

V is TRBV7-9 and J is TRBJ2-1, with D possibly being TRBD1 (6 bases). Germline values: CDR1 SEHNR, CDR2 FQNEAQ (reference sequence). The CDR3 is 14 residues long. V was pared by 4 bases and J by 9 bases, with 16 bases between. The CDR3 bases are TGTGCCAGCAGCTCCCACCAGGGGCACGTTGAGCAGTTCTTC. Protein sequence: CASSSHQGHVEQFF.

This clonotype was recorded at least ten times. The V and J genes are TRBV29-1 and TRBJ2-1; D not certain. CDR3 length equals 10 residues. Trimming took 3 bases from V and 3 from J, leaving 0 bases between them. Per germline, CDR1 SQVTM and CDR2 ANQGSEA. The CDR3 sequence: CSVDYNEQFF. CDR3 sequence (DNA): TGCAGCGTTGACTACAATGAGCAGTTCTTC.

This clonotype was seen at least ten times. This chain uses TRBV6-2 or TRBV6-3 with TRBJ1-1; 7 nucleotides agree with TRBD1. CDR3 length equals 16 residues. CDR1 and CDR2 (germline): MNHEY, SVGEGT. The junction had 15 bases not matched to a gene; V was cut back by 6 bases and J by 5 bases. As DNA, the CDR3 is TGTGCCAGCAGCCGATCCTCTATTCCAGGGGGAACTGAAGCTTTCTTT. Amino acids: CASSRSSIPGGTEAFF.